This is a list of T cell receptor beta chains from one sample in a study of T cell responses to AZD1222 COVID-19 vaccine. Profiling relied on immunoSEQ multiplex PCR, and the TCRdb table lists in-frame clones only, not all of them. The sample contains some 190,000 clones, about 90% of which appear only once. This material consisted of peripheral blood, taken 28 days after the second AZD1222 dose. Every receptor here comes from an adult who received the AZD1222 COVID-19 vaccine. Each CDR3 is given with its conserved first and last residue. D genes are given only for firm matches. A row's size may be missing; if present it is once, few, many or a size class.

TGTGCCAGCAGCCAAGATAGTGGGGATCTTGTTCTGTTTTTT	CASSQDSGDLVLFF	TRBJ1-4	14	.	TRBV4-2	.
TGCGCCAGCAGCCCCCCCCAGGGGGTTGGAGACATTCAGTACTTC	CASSPPQGVGDIQYF	TRBJ2-4	15	once	TRBV5-1	TRBD1
TGTGCCAGCAGTGACTCGGCAGAGAACACTGAAGCTTTCTTT	CASSDSAENTEAFF	TRBJ1-1	14	.	TRBV6-4	.
TGTGCCAGCAAATTCTCTGGAAACACCATATATTTT	CASKFSGNTIYF	TRBJ1-3	12	.	TRBV6-4	.
TGTGCCAGCAGCGGGACGGTAAACTATGGCTACACCTTC	CASSGTVNYGYTF	TRBJ1-2	13	.	TRBV2	.
TGCGCCAGCAGCCAAGACTACAGGAGTAACTATGGCTACACCTTC	CASSQDYRSNYGYTF	TRBJ1-2	15	.	TRBV4-3	.
TGTGCCAGCAGTTACTCGATGGGGGAGCAGTACTTC	CASSYSMGEQYF	TRBJ2-7	12	.	TRBV6-2/TRBV6-3	.
TGTGCCAGCAGTTCGGCCCCGTCTAGCGGAACCCTTACGCAGTATTTT	CASSSAPSSGTLTQYF	TRBJ2-3	16	.	TRBV27	TRBD2
TGCGCCAGCAGCCGGGGACTAGCGGGGGCACCAGATACGCAGTATTTT	CASSRGLAGAPDTQYF	TRBJ2-3	16	.	TRBV4-3	TRBD2
TGTGCCAGCAGCGTAGTTAGCGGGGGGGCCACAGATACGCAGTATTTT	CASSVVSGGATDTQYF	TRBJ2-3	16	.	TRBV9	TRBD2
TGCGCCAGCAGCCAAGGAGGACAGCCAGGGGGTTCACCCCTCCACTTT	CASSQGGQPGGSPLHF	TRBJ1-6	16	.	TRBV4-3	TRBD1
TGTGCCAGCAGCTTGTTGGCAGGCGAGCAGTACTTC	CASSLLAGEQYF	TRBJ2-7	12	.	TRBV3-1/TRBV3-2	.
TGTGCCAGCAGCCCACCTTCTGGGGCAGATACGCAGTATTTT	CASSPPSGADTQYF	TRBJ2-3	14	once	TRBV3-1/TRBV3-2	.
TGTGCCAGTAGTATTGGGGAGGGATGGGAGCAGTACTTC	CASSIGEGWEQYF	TRBJ2-7	13	.	TRBV19	TRBD2
TGTGCCAGTAGTATTTCCCAGAGGCGCTACTCTGGAAACACCATATATTTT	CASSISQRRYSGNTIYF	TRBJ1-3	17	.	TRBV19	.
TGTGCCAGCAGGGCTATTCTACGGGGGGCGCATAATTCACCCCTCCACTTT	CASRAILRGAHNSPLHF	TRBJ1-6	17	.	TRBV2	.
TGTGCCAGCAGTTTGTATCAGCCCCAGCATTTT	CASSLYQPQHF	TRBJ1-5	11	.	TRBV28	.
TGTGCCAGCAGCGCCCAAGGACGCTCCTATAATTCACCCCTCCACTTT	CASSAQGRSYNSPLHF	TRBJ1-6	16	.	TRBV7-9	.
TGTGCCAGCAGAAATCTCAACAGGGGCCAGCCCCAGCATTTT	CASRNLNRGQPQHF	TRBJ1-5	14	.	TRBV6-5	TRBD1
TGTGCCAGCAGCCAAGTAGATACGCAGTATTTT	CASSQVDTQYF	TRBJ2-3	11	once	TRBV3-1/TRBV3-2	.
TGTGCCATACCGGGACAGGGTAATTCACCCCTCCACTTT	CAIPGQGNSPLHF	TRBJ1-6	13	.	TRBV6-4	TRBD1
TGTGCCAGCAGCCGTGGCCCCGGGGAGCTGTTTTTT	CASSRGPGELFF	TRBJ2-2	12	few	TRBV12-3/TRBV12-4	.
TGTGCCAGCAGCTTGGTCAGCGGGAGGGCCGGGGAGACCCAGTACTTC	CASSLVSGRAGETQYF	TRBJ2-5	16	.	TRBV5-4	TRBD2
TGTGCCAGCAGCGTGACAGGGGAAGTCACTGAAGCTTTCTTT	CASSVTGEVTEAFF	TRBJ1-1	14	.	TRBV9	TRBD1
TGTGCCACCCCAGGGGGTCGCAATCAGCCCCAGCATTTT	CATPGGRNQPQHF	TRBJ1-5	13	once	TRBV24-1	TRBD1
TGTGCCAGTAGTATAGGGGGGACAGCGAACACCGGGGAGCTGTTTTTT	CASSIGGTANTGELFF	TRBJ2-2	16	few	TRBV19	TRBD1
TGCGCCAGCAGCTTTATGGGGGGATCTCCAGAGACCCAGTACTTC	CASSFMGGSPETQYF	TRBJ2-5	15	.	TRBV5-1	.
TGTGCCAGCAGTTTTGGAAACACCATATATTTT	CASSFGNTIYF	TRBJ1-3	11	.	TRBV12-3/TRBV12-4	.
TGTGCCAGCAGGATGACAGGGAGTTGGGAAAAACTGTTTTTT	CASRMTGSWEKLFF	TRBJ1-4	14	.	TRBV6-5	TRBD1
TGTGCCATCAGTGAGGCTTCAGTGAATCAGCCCCAGCATTTT	CAISEASVNQPQHF	TRBJ1-5	14	.	TRBV10-3	.
TGTGCCAGCAGCCCCACCTTGGCCTACAATGAGCAGTTCTTC	CASSPTLAYNEQFF	TRBJ2-1	14	few	TRBV6-5	.
TGTGCCTGGAACATACTTCAGGGAAACACCATATATTTT	CAWNILQGNTIYF	TRBJ1-3	13	.	TRBV30	.
TGCGCCAGCAGCTTGAGGCCTAGCGGGGTATACAATGAGCAGTTCTTC	CASSLRPSGVYNEQFF	TRBJ2-1	16	few	TRBV5-1	TRBD2
TGTGCCTGGAATCCAGACAGGGCGTACGAGCAGTACTTC	CAWNPDRAYEQYF	TRBJ2-7	13	.	TRBV30	TRBD1
TGTGCCAGCAGCAATGGGACATTCACACAAGAGACCCAGTACTTC	CASSNGTFTQETQYF	TRBJ2-5	15	.	TRBV21-1	.